The 11 T cell receptor beta chains below all came from one sample that was sequenced in a study of CD8 T cells in ankylosing spondylitis. The antigens of these receptors remain unknown. Whole-study findings and limits: Characteristic of ankylosing spondylitis blood, it appeared, was a TCR beta motif comprising several highly homologous variants.

TCRdb used MiXCR to reprocess the 5' RACE reads, holding one entry per CDR3 protein. The sample has roughly 350,000 distinct CDR3 sequences, around 8% seen once. Source material: blood, either unsorted or a sorted T cell fraction (not recorded which). The receptors were gathered from a male donor with ankylosing spondylitis.

The rearrangement uses TRBV4-2 and TRBJ2-1; 8 nucleotides match TRBD2. The CDR3 covers 18 residues. After removal of 4 bases from V and 1 base from J, the junction contained 12 bases not matched to a gene. CDR1 is LGHNA, CDR2 YNFKEQ, per germline. The DNA of the CDR3 is TGTGCCAGCAGCCTCCTTCTCCGGCTAGCGGGTTCCTACAATGAGCAGTTCTTC. It codes for CASSLLLRLAGSYNEQFF.

This chain links TRBV4-3 with TRBJ2-3; TRBD1 matches 9 bases. CDR3 length: 15 residues. V was clipped by 3 bases and J by 4 bases; unmatched bases: 5. The germline gives CDR1 LGHNA, CDR2 YSLEER. As DNA, the CDR3 is TGCGCCAGCAGCCACAACAGGGGGCGGCCAGATACGCAGTATTTT. Its translation is CASSHNRGRPDTQYF.

The V gene is TRBV7-9, the J gene TRBJ1-1; D possibly corresponds to TRBD1 (5 bases). Deletions cut 2 bases from V and 4 bases from J, with 20 bases between. This CDR3 region has 17 residues. Germline V gives CDR1 SEHNR, CDR2 FQNEAQ (reference sequence). The CDR3, as DNA: TGTGCCAGCAGCTTAATTCGGGGGGACCCCGGTGTCACTGAAGCTTTCTTT. This translates into CASSLIRGDPGVTEAFF.

This clonotype was seen only a few times. The rearrangement links TRBV6-5 to TRBJ1-1; no clear D gene. Germline CDR1 reads MNHEY; CDR2 reads SVGAGI. The V end lost 4 bases, the J end lost 0 bases, and 9 bases lay between the germline ends. This CDR3 has 14 amino acids. CDR3 protein: CASSLDAVNTEAFF. CDR3 coding DNA: TGTGCCAGCAGTTTAGATGCGGTGAACACTGAAGCTTTCTTT.

This clonotype was seen more than once but under ten times. The chain carries TRBV7-2 and TRBJ2-1; 7 nucleotides match TRBD2. This CDR3 region has 15 residues. J was trimmed by 6 bases and V by 1 base; bases with no gene match: 6. In germline, CDR1 is SGHTA, CDR2 FQGNSA. Written as DNA, the CDR3 is TGTGCCAGCAGCTTAGTATCGGGAGGAGGCAATGAGCAGTTCTTC. It translates to CASSLVSGGGNEQFF.

The gene calls are TRBV7-6 and TRBJ2-3; D is perhaps TRBD2 (6 bases). CDR3 length: 17 amino acids. Germline V lookup: CDR1 SGHVS, CDR2 FNYEAQ. The V end was cut by 3 bases, the J end by 2 bases, with 18 bases between. CDR3 sequence reads: CASSLRSGTAHTDTQYF. CDR3 DNA: TGTGCCAGCAGCTTGAGGTCGGGGACTGCCCACACAGATACGCAGTATTTT. Filled out from reference TRBV7-6 and TRBJ2-3, the complete variable domain reads GAGVSQSPRYKVTKRGQDVALRCDPISGHVSLYWYRQALGQGPEFLTYFNYEAQQDKSGLPNDRFSAERPEGSISTLTIQRTEQRDSAMYRCASSLRSGTAHTDTQYFGPGTRLTVL.

This clonotype was seen a few times. This chain joins TRBV24-1 and TRBJ2-1, with TRBD1 as a possible D gene (5 bases). There are 15 residues in the CDR3. V lost 2 bases to trimming and J lost 3 bases, with 10 bases between them. The germline gives CDR1 KGHDR, CDR2 SFDVKD. CDR3 residues: CATSDSQGNYNEQFF. DNA for the CDR3: TGTGCCACCAGTGATTCGCAGGGTAACTACAATGAGCAGTTCTTC.

This clonotype was observed a few times. V is TRBV4-2 and J is TRBJ2-7, with D perhaps TRBD2 (6 bases). CDR3 length: 18 amino acids. The V end lost 3 bases, the J end lost 4 bases, and 25 bases lay between the germline ends. CDR1 and CDR2 (germline): LGHNA, YNFKEQ. The CDR3, as DNA: TGTGCCAGCAGCCACTCGACAGCGGGCGGGCCCAGACCATACGAGCAGTACTTC. Translation: CASSHSTAGGPRPYEQYF.

This clonotype was detected a few times. V gene TRBV11-3 combines with J gene TRBJ2-3; D is possibly TRBD2 (6 bases). This CDR3 has 15 residues. Trimming left V 4 bases short and J 9 bases short, with 20 bases between. Germline V lookup: CDR1 SGHNT, CDR2 YENEEA. The CDR3 nucleotides read TGTGCCAGCAGCTCCCCGGGGGTTTTTGTAGAGACGCAGTATTTT. Translation gives CASSSPGVFVETQYF.

This clonotype has just a few counts. The chain uses TRBV20-1 and TRBJ2-7, with TRBD2 matching 7 bases. Per germline, CDR1 DFQATT and CDR2 SNEGSKA (reference sequence). The trim removed 5 bases at V and 4 bases at J, leaving 11 bases unmatched. The CDR3 runs to 14 residues. The CDR3: CSAGSSRGEYEQYF. The CDR3 DNA reads TGCAGTGCTGGGAGCTCCCGGGGGGAGTACGAGCAGTACTTC.

This clonotype turned up a few times. This chain uses TRBV10-3 with TRBJ2-1; possibly TRBD1 or TRBD2 for D (5 bases each). The CDR3 is 16 amino acids. Germline V gives CDR1 ENHRY, CDR2 SYGVKD. Deletions cut 5 bases from V and 5 bases from J, with 19 bases between. This CDR3 is CAISKSRDVGHNEQFF. The DNA of the CDR3 is TGTGCCATCAGTAAATCCCGGGACGTAGGGCACAATGAGCAGTTCTTC.